The next 7 T cell receptor beta chains were all read from a single sample in a study of OX40 agonist ivuxolimab in advanced cancers. TCRdb's copy holds only in-frame clones and misses some; the assay was immunoSEQ multiplex PCR. Of 10,000 to 15,000 clones listed, under 75% are singletons. This sample comprised CD4+ or CD8+ T cells sorted from blood, obtained in a trial of the OX40 agonist ivuxolimab. The origin of the receptors is an adult with an advanced solid tumor such as melanoma, head and neck, liver or kidney cancer.

The CDR3 region has the DNA TGCGCCAGCAGCTCTTTGACATTCCTGGAGACCCAGTACTTC. It specifies CASSSLTFLETQYF. This chain uses TRBV5-1 with TRBJ2-5; D remains unclear. This CDR3 has 14 amino acids. Germline V gives CDR1 SGHRS, CDR2 YFSETQ. Trimming took off 3 bases at V and 5 bases at J, with 14 bases between the two ends.

The rearrangement joins TRBV4-2 to TRBJ2-7; TRBD1 is a possible D gene (6 bases). Trimming took off 1 base at V and 3 bases at J, with 16 bases between the two ends. CDR1 and CDR2 from the germline V gene are LGHNA and YNFKEQ. The CDR3 consists of 16 residues. CDR3 nucleotide sequence: TGTGCCAGCAGCCAAGTGATTTTGGACAGAGTCTACGAGCAGTACTTC. This encodes CASSQVILDRVYEQYF.

The V gene is TRBV9, the J gene TRBJ2-3, with D maybe TRBD2 (6 bases). Germline-derived CDR1 and CDR2 are SGDLS and YYNGEE. V was pared by 0 bases and J by 2 bases, with 10 bases between. The CDR3 is 15 amino acids. Here the CDR3 DNA reads TGTGCCAGCAGCGTAGGGGCGGGACTCACAGATACGCAGTATTTT. As protein: CASSVGAGLTDTQYF.

This chain uses TRBV27 with TRBJ2-3; D unresolved. V lost 6 bases to trimming and J lost 0 bases, with 16 bases between them. Germline lookup yields CDR1 MNHEY and CDR2 SMNVEV (reference sequence). The CDR3 sequence is 16 residues long. CDR3 region: CASRPTLAFSTDTQYF. The CDR3 bases are TGTGCCAGCAGACCAACTCTGGCCTTTAGCACAGATACGCAGTATTTT.

V is TRBV9 and J is TRBJ1-4; D not certain. The V gene lost 0 bases and the J gene lost 4 bases, with 7 bases spanning the gap. The CDR3 length is 14 residues. Germline V lookup: CDR1 SGDLS, CDR2 YYNGEE. CDR3 sequence (DNA): TGTGCCAGCAGCGTAGGACAAAATAATGAAAAACTGTTTTTT. Translating it yields CASSVGQNNEKLFF.

The V and J genes are TRBV2 and TRBJ2-6; D is undetermined. V lost 1 base and J 3 bases, leaving 7 bases between the germline ends. Germline values: CDR1 SNHLY, CDR2 FYNNEI. This CDR3 has 15 amino acids. CDR3 in amino acids: CASSEGVGGANVLTF. In DNA, the CDR3 is TGTGCCAGCAGTGAAGGGGTGGGTGGGGCCAACGTCCTGACTTTC.

This clone was picked up a small number of times. The gene calls are TRBV4-3 and TRBJ2-1; D could derive from TRBD1 or TRBD2 (5 bases each). Germline V gene lookup returns CDR1 LGHNA and CDR2 YSLEER. The V gene lost 4 bases and the J gene lost 3 bases, with 19 bases spanning the gap. The CDR3 has 17 amino acids. CDR3 amino acids: CASSPQDGTRYYNEQFF. For the CDR3, the DNA is TGCGCCAGCAGCCCCCAGGACGGGACCCGATACTACAATGAGCAGTTCTTC.